One sample yielded the 29 T cell receptor beta chains listed below, sequenced in a study of beta chain features in type 1 diabetes. Study findings and constraints: Researchers report that Type 1 diabetes patients had moderately but significantly shorter TCRB CDR3s across all four CD4+ subsets.

Antigens for these TCRs are unknown. The study reverse transcribed the entire isolated RNA, so it sequenced expressed TCRB transcripts. The repertoire was sequenced with immunoSEQ multiplex PCR; TCRdb's copy has only in-frame clones and lacks some. Of a few hundred thousand clones detected, approximately 15% appear once; the ten largest clones hold around 0.016%. Sequenced sample: naive CD4+ T cells from blood. The receptors come from a woman younger than 35 with type 1 diabetes.

This clone has only a few counts. The chain combines TRBV7-9 with TRBJ2-3; TRBD2 aligns across 11 bases. Germline CDR1 and CDR2: SEHNR and FQNEAQ (reference sequence). CDR3 length equals 15 residues. Trimming removed 5 bases from V and 2 bases from J; junction bases left unmatched: 3. CDR3: CASSQGLAATDTQYF. The DNA for the CDR3 is TGTGCCAGCAGCCAGGGACTAGCGGCCACAGATACGCAGTATTTT. Full variable domain (outside the CDR3, taken from reference TRBV7-9 and TRBJ2-3): DTGVSQNPRHKITKRGQNVTFRCDPISEHNRLYWYRQTLGQGPEFLTYFQNEAQLEKSRLLSDRFSAERPKGSFSTLEIQRTEQGDSAMYLCASSQGLAATDTQYFGPGTRLTVL.

This clone occurred a few times. The rearrangement links TRBV15 to TRBJ1-2; 7 bases are a match to TRBD1. The ends lost 3 bases at V and 5 bases at J; junction bases unmatched: 12. The CDR3 loop spans 16 amino acids. The V gene's germline CDR1 is LNHNV and CDR2 YYDKDF (reference sequence). The CDR3 sequence is CATSRGDRAFRYGYTF. DNA for the CDR3: TGTGCCACCAGCAGGGGCGACAGGGCCTTCCGGTATGGCTACACCTTC. The full variable domain, rest sourced from reference TRBV15 and TRBJ1-2, is DAMVIQNPRYQVTQFGKPVTLSCSQTLNHNVMYWYQQKSSQAPKLLFHYYDKDFNNEADTPDNFQSRRPNTSFCFLDIRSPGLGDTAMYLCATSRGDRAFRYGYTFGSGTRLTVV.

The chain links TRBV11-3 to TRBJ2-5, with D possibly matching TRBD1 (5 bases). Looked up from germline, CDR1 is SGHNT and CDR2 is YENEEA. The CDR3 has 13 residues. V lost 5 bases and J lost 7, with 14 bases in between. Written as DNA, the CDR3 is TGTGCCAGCAGCCCGAGTGCAGGGCTGACCCAGTACTTC. Translating gives CASSPSAGLTQYF.

The genes are TRBV5-1 and TRBJ1-3; possibly TRBD1 for D (6 bases). CDR3 size: 16 residues. Per the germline V gene, CDR1 is SGHRS and CDR2 is YFSETQ. V gave up 4 bases and J gave up 4 bases, with 18 bases separating them. CDR3: CASSPGHRFSGNTIYF. The CDR3 DNA reads TGCGCCAGCAGCCCGGGACACCGGTTTTCGGGAAACACCATATATTTT.

The chain recombines TRBV7-2 with TRBJ2-1, with 7 bases that match TRBD1. From germline, CDR1 is SGHTA and CDR2 FQGNSA. V shed 5 bases, J shed 3 bases, and the junction held 10 bases outside the gene matches. The CDR3 sequence is 16 residues long. The CDR3 reads CASSRLAGGRYNEQFF. The CDR3 nucleotides read TGTGCCAGCAGCCGCTTGGCAGGGGGACGCTACAATGAGCAGTTCTTC.

There are a few counts of this clone. The gene calls are TRBV4-1 and TRBJ2-7; TRBD2 matches 9 bases. The CDR3 runs to 16 residues. The germline CDR1 and CDR2 sequences are MGHRA and YSYEKL. V trimming: 6 bases; J trimming: 0 bases; junction bases outside the gene matches: 9. CDR3 sequence reads: CASRGELAGDSYEQYV. The CDR3 nucleotides read TGCGCCAGCAGAGGCGAGTTAGCGGGAGACTCCTACGAGCAGTACGTC.

This clone was observed a handful of times. V is TRBV9 and J is TRBJ2-1; the match to TRBD2 covers 7 bases. The CDR3 totals 15 residues. V was pared by 4 bases and J by 2 bases, with 6 bases of the junction left unmatched. CDR1 SGDLS and CDR2 YYNGEE come from the germline V gene. This CDR3 reads CASSPGLETYNEQFF. For the CDR3, the DNA is TGTGCCAGCAGCCCCGGACTAGAAACCTACAATGAGCAGTTCTTC.

The table lists this clone with a few counts. The rearrangement joins TRBV4-1 to TRBJ2-5; no clear D. V gave up 3 bases and J gave up 5 bases, with 16 bases separating them. In germline, CDR1 is MGHRA, CDR2 YSYEKL. The CDR3 is 15 amino acids. CDR3 nucleotides: TGCGCCAGCAGCCAGACGACCCCGCCGAGGGAGACCCAGTACTTC. Its protein is CASSQTTPPRETQYF.

This clone was observed a few times. The chain joins TRBV5-1 to TRBJ2-1; TRBD2 agrees at 10 bases. Trimming at V came to 3 bases and at J to 6 bases, leaving 0 bases not matched to a gene. The CDR3 spans 13 residues. In germline, CDR1 is SGHRS, CDR2 YFSETQ. The CDR3 DNA reads as TGCGCCAGCAGCTCTAGCGGGAGCAATGAGCAGTTCTTC. Amino acids: CASSSSGSNEQFF.

The chain couples TRBV25-1 to TRBJ2-5; 8 nucleotides align to TRBD1. Germline V CDR1 and CDR2: MGHDK, SYGVNS. The CDR3 is 16 residues long. After removal of 1 base from V and 1 base from J, the junction contained 5 bases not matched to a gene. The CDR3 here is CASSEWLTGVQETQYF. In DNA, the CDR3 is TGTGCCAGCAGTGAATGGCTGACAGGGGTCCAAGAGACCCAGTACTTC.

V gene TRBV7-9 combines with J gene TRBJ2-5; 8 bases match TRBD2. Germline V lookup: CDR1 SEHNR, CDR2 FQNEAQ (reference sequence). Trimming took 5 bases from V and 1 from J; bases not matched to a gene: 9. This CDR3 is 16 amino acids long. The CDR3 DNA sequence: TGTGCCAGCAGCACCACCGGGACTAGGGTCCAAGAGACCCAGTACTTC. Translation gives CASSTTGTRVQETQYF.

The genes are TRBV14 and TRBJ2-7; 8 bases map to TRBD2. The J segment lost 3 bases and the V segment lost 3 bases, leaving 7 bases of the junction unmatched. This CDR3 spans 15 amino acids. The germline CDR1 and CDR2 sequences are SGHDN and FVKESK. CDR3 protein: CASSQAGGPFYEQYF. Here the CDR3 DNA reads TGTGCCAGCAGCCAGGCGGGAGGACCGTTCTACGAGCAGTACTTC.

The J gene is TRBJ1-1, the V gene TRBV6-5, with 8 positions matching TRBD1. The germline V gene encodes CDR1 MNHEY and CDR2 SVGAGI. This CDR3 has 14 amino acids. V shed 1 base, J shed 4 bases, and the junction held 2 bases outside the gene matches. The CDR3: CASSYFTGGTEAFF. CDR3 sequence (DNA): TGTGCCAGCAGTTACTTTACAGGGGGCACTGAAGCTTTCTTT.

V is TRBV5-1 and J is TRBJ1-4; the D is unclear. CDR3 length: 14 residues. The V end was cut by 5 bases, the J end by 0 bases, with 8 bases between. The germline gives CDR1 SGHRS, CDR2 YFSETQ. CDR3 nucleotide sequence: TGCGCCAGCAGTCCCCGGGCAACTAATGAAAAACTGTTTTTT. Translated: CASSPRATNEKLFF.

This clone has a handful of counts. The chain uses TRBV28 and TRBJ1-2; the D is unclear. Germline V gene sequence: CDR1 MDHEN, CDR2 SYDVKM. The CDR3 runs 14 residues. The ends were cut back, 7 bases at V and 4 bases at J, with 16 bases in the middle. In DNA, the CDR3 is TGTGCCAGCACCCTCCTGGACGGACTCTATGGCTACACCTTC. It is translated as CASTLLDGLYGYTF.

The chain joins TRBV10-3 to TRBJ2-1; 10 nucleotides match TRBD2. Germline V CDR1 and CDR2: ENHRY, SYGVKD. This CDR3 has 15 residues. The V segment lost 0 bases and the J segment 10 bases; nucleotides outside the gene matches: 6. CDR3: CAISESSSGSREQFF. The CDR3 DNA is TGTGCCATCAGTGAGTCGTCTAGCGGGAGTAGGGAGCAGTTCTTC.

For the CDR3, the DNA is TGTGCCATCAGTGGGACAGGGGGTGGCTACACCTTC. Its translation is CAISGTGGGYTF. The chain couples TRBV10-3 to TRBJ1-2, with 10 bases identical to TRBD1. Trimming cost V 4 bases and J 7 bases; bases outside gene matches: 0. Per germline, CDR1 ENHRY and CDR2 SYGVKD. The CDR3 is 12 amino acids.

This clone has just a few counts. The gene calls are TRBV2 and TRBJ2-3; possibly TRBD2 for D (5 bases). CDR3 length equals 14 residues. Germline-derived CDR1 and CDR2 are SNHLY and FYNNEI. Trimming stripped 4 bases from V and 7 bases from J, with 15 bases between. CDR3 amino acids: CASSAAQLGHTQYF. The DNA of the CDR3 is TGTGCCAGCAGTGCCGCACAACTAGGCCATACGCAGTATTTT.

This clone occurred a few times. The chain combines TRBV6-5 with TRBJ2-3; 8 bases agree with TRBD2. Germline V gene data show CDR1 as MNHEY and CDR2 as SVGAGI. The CDR3 runs to 15 residues. V lost 10 bases to trimming and J lost 2 bases; unmatched junction nucleotides: 11. CDR3 nucleotides: TGTGCCACCAGCGGGAGTGCCCCGATCACAGATACGCAGTATTTT. This codes for CATSGSAPITDTQYF.

This clone was seen more than once but under ten times. The chain combines TRBV11-3 with TRBJ2-5; tentative D call: TRBD2 (5 bases). Trimming stripped 0 bases from V and 5 bases from J, with 13 bases between. Germline V gene sequence: CDR1 SGHNT, CDR2 YENEEA. This CDR3 comprises 15 residues. CDR3 sequence (DNA): TGTGCCAGCAGCTTAGACGCCCCAGCGGTGGAGACCCAGTACTTC. This sequence encodes CASSLDAPAVETQYF.

The V call is TRBV4-2, the J call TRBJ2-3; the match to TRBD2 covers 10 bases. CDR1 is LGHNA, CDR2 YNFKEQ, per germline. This CDR3 is built from 16 residues. The CDR3 coding sequence is TGTGCTGCGCGGGGGACGGGGGCTAGCGGGAGAGATACGCAGTATTTT. Its protein is CAARGTGASGRDTQYF.

This clone has more than one count but fewer than ten. The J gene is TRBJ2-1, the V gene TRBV18; 7 nucleotides line up with TRBD1. The V segment lost 4 bases and the J segment 10 bases; nucleotides outside the gene matches: 19. Germline V gene sequence: CDR1 KGHSH, CDR2 LQKENI. This CDR3 comprises 17 residues. CDR3 sequence: CASSLGSPGQQTQEQFF. The CDR3 DNA follows: TGTGCCAGCTCACTAGGTTCCCCGGGACAGCAGACCCAGGAGCAGTTCTTC.

This chain connects TRBV28 to TRBJ2-5; D unresolved. V was shortened by 7 bases and J by 3 bases, with 6 bases between the two germline ends. CDR1 is MDHEN and CDR2 is SYDVKM in the germline V gene. The CDR3 runs to 11 residues. The chain's CDR3 is CASMFEETQYF. The CDR3 DNA reads TGTGCCAGCATGTTCGAAGAGACCCAGTACTTC.

The chain recombines TRBV6-5 with TRBJ1-2; 8 bases match TRBD1. The V segment lost 0 bases and the J segment 8 bases; nucleotides outside the gene matches: 5. Germline CDR1 reads MNHEY; CDR2 reads SVGAGI. The CDR3 consists of 14 residues. The CDR3 DNA is TGTGCCAGCAGTTACTCGGACAGGGTGGACGGCTACACCTTC. It codes for CASSYSDRVDGYTF.

In the case of this clone: The conserved final phenylalanine or tryptophan is absent from the CDR3, which likely points to a read error. It is unclear where the CDR3 begins or ends on the DNA, so no DNA is shown, and the CDR3 is as TCRdb lists it. V is TRBV28 and J is TRBJ1-1; the table's D call, TRBD1, was not checked against the DNA. Per the germline V gene, CDR1 is MDHEN and CDR2 is SYDVKM. The CDR3 comprises 13 residues, both ends counted. CDR3 region: CASSSPGRGKPAE.

The chain is built from TRBV18 and TRBJ2-6; 12 positions agree with TRBD2. V shed 3 bases, J shed 2 bases, and the junction held 2 bases outside the gene matches. The CDR3 sequence is 17 residues long. CDR1 is KGHSH and CDR2 is LQKENI in the germline V gene. The chain's CDR3 is CASSPTSGRAGANVLTF. The CDR3 bases are TGTGCCAGCTCACCGACTAGCGGGAGAGCTGGGGCCAACGTCCTGACTTTC.

This CDR3 reads CATSRDVGTGGYEQYF. CDR3 bases: TGTGCCACCAGCAGAGATGTCGGGACAGGTGGCTACGAGCAGTACTTC. The V call is TRBV15, the J call TRBJ2-7; 8 positions match TRBD1. The length of the CDR3 is 16 residues. Germline assignment: CDR1 LNHNV and CDR2 YYDKDF (reference sequence). The V segment lost 0 bases and the J segment 3 bases; nucleotides outside the gene matches: 7.

The chain uses TRBV15 and TRBJ2-1; 8 bases fit TRBD1. CDR3 size: 14 residues. CDR1 and CDR2 from the germline V gene are LNHNV and YYDKDF (reference sequence). V lost 4 bases and J lost 4; bases outside the gene matches: 3. For the CDR3, the DNA is TGTGCCACCAGCACAAGACAGGGGTACAATGAGCAGTTCTTC. Translating it yields CATSTRQGYNEQFF.

This clone has just a few counts. The chain recombines TRBV9 with TRBJ2-7, with 9 bases lining up with TRBD2. Germline loops: CDR1 SGDLS, CDR2 YYNGEE. This CDR3 is 18 amino acids long. The V gene end was trimmed by 6 bases and the J gene end by 0 bases; junction bases not matched to a gene: 16. Here the CDR3 DNA reads TGTGCCAGCACCTTACCAGGGAGGGCGGGAGGGAACTCCTACGAGCAGTACGTC. Its protein product is CASTLPGRAGGNSYEQYV.